This entry lists 28 T cell receptor beta chains sequenced from one sample in a study of cytomegalovirus exposure and HLA in healthy donors. PCR primers comprised 60 Vbeta and 13 Jbeta primers. Assay used: immunoSEQ multiplex PCR; TCRdb lists only in-frame clones, some missing. The profile shows 140,000 or so clones, roughly 65% of them singletons. What was sequenced was PBMCs. These receptors all come from a man aged 60 to 69 in good health and CMV-seronegative.

This clone has just a few counts. This rearrangement joins TRBV6-6 to TRBJ2-7; 9 bases line up with TRBD1. The ends lost 5 bases at V and 7 bases at J; junction bases unmatched: 6. Germline V CDR1 and CDR2: MNHNY, SVGAGI (reference sequence). This CDR3 spans 13 amino acids. CDR3 sequence: CASSAGTGQEQYF. The CDR3 DNA sequence: TGTGCCAGCAGTGCAGGGACAGGGCAGGAGCAGTACTTC.

In DNA, the CDR3 is TGTGCCAGCAGTGAGCCCGGACTAGTTTTAGAGCAGTACTTC. This codes for CASSEPGLVLEQYF. The chain links TRBV6-1 to TRBJ2-7, with 7 nucleotides matching TRBD2. The germline CDR1 and CDR2 sequences are MNHNS and SASEGT. J lost 7 bases, V lost 3 bases, and 9 bases had no gene match. The CDR3 runs 14 residues.

This chain connects TRBV7-2 to TRBJ1-5, with no clear D. The CDR3 consists of 16 residues. V lost 1 base and J lost 4, with 14 bases in between. CDR1 and CDR2 from the germline V gene are SGHTA and FQGNSA. The CDR3 sequence is CASSLGTGRNNQPQHF. The CDR3, as DNA: TGTGCCAGCAGCTTAGGTACGGGAAGAAATAATCAGCCCCAGCATTTT.

The chain recombines TRBV7-2 with TRBJ2-1; 7 bases match TRBD2. CDR3 length: 14 residues. V dropped 1 base and J dropped 7; count of bases not matched to a gene: 4. Germline CDR1 reads SGHTA; CDR2 reads FQGNSA. The CDR3 spells CASSLGLAENEQFF. The CDR3 DNA is TGTGCCAGCAGCTTAGGTCTAGCGGAAAATGAGCAGTTCTTC.

This chain connects TRBV7-2 to TRBJ2-7; possibly TRBD2 for D (6 bases). Trimming stripped 5 bases from V and 0 bases from J, with 14 bases between. The length of the CDR3 is 15 residues. Germline V lookup: CDR1 SGHTA, CDR2 FQGNSA. The DNA for the CDR3 is TGTGCCAGCAGCCTCGCCGGGACTTACTCCTACGAGCAGTACTTC. Its protein product is CASSLAGTYSYEQYF.

J is TRBJ1-1 and V is TRBV10-3; possibly TRBD1 for D (6 bases). V shed 4 bases and J shed 1 base, with 7 bases lying between them. The CDR3 has 13 residues. Germline V lookup: CDR1 ENHRY, CDR2 SYGVKD. This CDR3 reads CAISGTANTEAFF. The CDR3 nucleotides are TGTGCCATCAGTGGGACAGCGAACACTGAAGCTTTCTTT.

The chain couples TRBV7-2 to TRBJ2-7; 10 bases match TRBD1. V lost 4 bases and J lost 4; bases outside the gene matches: 16. Per germline, CDR1 SGHTA and CDR2 FQGNSA. The CDR3 loop spans 18 amino acids. This CDR3 reads CASSSPDRGTSGAYEQYF. The CDR3 coding sequence is TGTGCCAGCAGCTCCCCGGACAGGGGGACCAGTGGGGCATACGAGCAGTACTTC.

The rearrangement uses TRBV9 and TRBJ2-7; the match to TRBD1 covers 8 bases. Trimming at V came to 4 bases and at J to 5 bases, leaving 2 bases not matched to a gene. The CDR3 contains 12 residues. Germline lookup yields CDR1 SGDLS and CDR2 YYNGEE. The CDR3 spells CASSSQGDEQYF. CDR3 coding DNA: TGTGCCAGCAGCTCACAGGGGGACGAGCAGTACTTC.

The chain uses TRBV5-1 and TRBJ2-7; no definite D call. CDR1 and CDR2 from the germline V gene are SGHRS and YFSETQ. This CDR3 is 13 amino acids long. The germline V and J ends were trimmed by 5 bases and 2 bases, with 11 bases remaining between them. CDR3 DNA: TGCGCCAGCAGAATGGGCTTCACCTACGAGCAGTACTTC. This translates into CASRMGFTYEQYF.

There are a few counts of this clone. The chain is built from TRBV19 and TRBJ2-7; 8 positions agree with TRBD2. This CDR3 comprises 17 residues. Unmatched junction bases numbered 14, after V lost 3 bases and J lost 4 bases. Germline CDR1 is LNHDA and CDR2 is SQIVND (reference sequence). CDR3 in amino acids: CASSMRSPSAGAYEQYF. In nucleotides, the CDR3 is TGTGCCAGTAGTATGAGGTCTCCCTCAGCGGGAGCTTACGAGCAGTACTTC.

The chain is built from TRBV7-9 and TRBJ2-3; D remains ambiguous. The CDR3 consists of 13 residues. V dropped 2 bases and J dropped 1 base, with 4 bases sitting between them. In germline, CDR1 is SEHNR, CDR2 FQNEAQ (reference sequence). In DNA, the CDR3 is TGTGCCAGCAGCTTACTAGGCACAGATACGCAGTATTTT. Encoded protein: CASSLLGTDTQYF.

The chain carries TRBV7-6 and TRBJ2-1, with a possible D match to TRBD2 (5 bases). This CDR3 has 14 amino acids. Trimming took 5 bases from V and 1 from J, leaving 9 bases between them. The germline CDR1 and CDR2 sequences are SGHVS and FNYEAQ. The CDR3 nucleotides read TGTGCCAGCAGCAGGACTCCGTCCTACAATGAGCAGTTCTTC. This gives the protein CASSRTPSYNEQFF.

This chain connects TRBV2 to TRBJ1-2, with a tentative D call TRBD1 (5 bases). This CDR3 contains 14 residues. Per germline, CDR1 SNHLY and CDR2 FYNNEI. The germline V and J ends were trimmed by 7 bases and 3 bases, with 15 bases remaining between them. The CDR3 DNA reads as TGTGCCAGCAATAAGGGGCTTGGGGACTATGGCTACACCTTC. Its protein product is CASNKGLGDYGYTF.

The chain recombines TRBV7-3 with TRBJ1-5, with TRBD1 as a possible D gene (5 bases). Germline CDR1 is SGHTA and CDR2 is FQGTGA. The length of the CDR3 is 14 residues. V was pared by 3 bases and J by 2 bases, with 8 bases between. Here the CDR3 DNA reads TGTGCCAGCAGCTTTACAGGTCGCAATCAGCCCCAGCATTTT. It is translated as CASSFTGRNQPQHF.

The gene calls are TRBV28 and TRBJ2-5; D is possibly TRBD2 (5 bases). The V and J ends lost 3 bases and 4 bases respectively, with 15 bases between them. This CDR3 is built from 15 residues. CDR1 MDHEN and CDR2 SYDVKM come from the germline V gene. This chain's CDR3 is CASSLGGRAGETQYF. The CDR3 DNA follows: TGTGCCAGCAGTTTGGGCGGTCGGGCGGGAGAGACCCAGTACTTC.

The chain has TRBV6-5 and TRBJ1-5; TRBD1 matches at 7 bases. CDR3 size: 15 residues. Germline assignment: CDR1 MNHEY and CDR2 SVGAGI. With 5 bases clipped from V and 3 bases from J, the junction kept 7 bases outside the gene matches. The CDR3: CASSRGTAFNQPQHF. CDR3 in DNA: TGTGCCAGCAGTCGTGGGACAGCGTTCAATCAGCCCCAGCATTTT.

The J gene is TRBJ2-7, the V gene TRBV7-9, with D maybe TRBD2 (5 bases). CDR1 SEHNR and CDR2 FQNEAQ come from the germline V gene (reference sequence). The CDR3 covers 13 residues. The ends were cut back, 0 bases at V and 6 bases at J, with 9 bases in the middle. CDR3 nucleotides: TGTGCCAGCAGCTTAGCGGGAGCACGCGAGCAGTACTTC. The encoded protein is CASSLAGAREQYF.

The gene calls are TRBV21-1 and TRBJ2-1; whether TRBD2, the table's D call, matches the DNA was not checked. TRBV21-1 is a listed pseudogene. The CDR3 is 16 residues long. CDR3 amino acids: CASSKSGTSGYYEQFF. DNA for the CDR3: TGTGCCAGCAGCAAATCTGGGACTAGCGGGTACTATGAGCAGTTCTTC.

The chain carries TRBV19 and TRBJ2-2; 9 positions match TRBD2. Per the germline V gene, CDR1 is LNHDA and CDR2 is SQIVND (reference sequence). Unmatched junction bases numbered 6, after V lost 3 bases and J lost 4 bases. The CDR3 runs 16 residues. The CDR3 loop reads CASSIPTSGGTGELFF. DNA of the CDR3: TGTGCCAGTAGTATCCCGACTAGCGGAGGCACCGGGGAGCTGTTTTTT.

The chain employs TRBV27 and TRBJ2-1; maybe TRBD2 (5 bases). CDR1 is MNHEY and CDR2 is SMNVEV in the germline V gene (reference sequence). Trimming took off 7 bases at V and 10 bases at J, with 11 bases between the two ends. The CDR3 is made up of 11 amino acids. For the CDR3, the DNA is TGTGCCAGCACCAAAGGGAGCGAGCAGTTCTTC. It specifies CASTKGSEQFF.

The chain uses TRBV5-6 and TRBJ1-1, with a tentative D call TRBD1 (6 bases). With 3 bases removed from V and 3 bases from J, the gap between germline ends came to 9 bases. Germline CDR1 and CDR2: SGHDT and YYEEEE. The CDR3 is made up of 13 amino acids. CDR3 loop: CASSSTGYTEAFF. As DNA, the CDR3 is TGTGCCAGCAGCTCCACAGGGTACACTGAAGCTTTCTTT.

This chain connects TRBV6-5 to TRBJ1-2; 8 nucleotides match TRBD1. Per the germline V gene, CDR1 is MNHEY and CDR2 is SVGAGI. This CDR3 spans 15 amino acids. Unmatched junction bases numbered 10, after V lost 6 bases and J lost 4 bases. The CDR3 reads CASSSAAGGGYGYTF. CDR3 nucleotides: TGTGCCAGCAGCTCAGCCGCAGGGGGCGGCTATGGCTACACCTTC.

The V call is TRBV5-4, the J call TRBJ1-2, with 7 nucleotides matching TRBD1. V was clipped by 4 bases and J by 4 bases; unmatched bases: 7. This CDR3 has 14 residues. CDR1 is SGHNT, CDR2 YYREEE, per germline (reference sequence). The DNA of the CDR3 is TGTGCCAGCAGCCCGGCGGGACAGAGCTATGGCTACACCTTC. Amino acid sequence: CASSPAGQSYGYTF.

The chain couples TRBV6-5 to TRBJ2-7, with 7 positions matching TRBD1. This CDR3 is 14 amino acids long. V trimming: 5 bases; J trimming: 2 bases; junction bases outside the gene matches: 6. Germline V lookup: CDR1 MNHEY, CDR2 SVGAGI. CDR3 amino acids: CASSTPTGPYEQYF. CDR3 nucleotides: TGTGCCAGCAGTACCCCGACAGGGCCCTACGAGCAGTACTTC.

The chain recombines TRBV2 with TRBJ1-4; D not resolved. V dropped 4 bases and J dropped 0 bases, with 9 bases sitting between them. Germline V gene sequence: CDR1 SNHLY, CDR2 FYNNEI. This CDR3 spans 15 amino acids. This CDR3 reads CASSGEAATNEKLFF. The CDR3 DNA sequence: TGTGCCAGCAGTGGAGAAGCTGCAACTAATGAAAAACTGTTTTTT.

The V gene is TRBV27, the J gene TRBJ1-1; 10 bases are a match to TRBD1. CDR1 MNHEY and CDR2 SMNVEV come from the germline V gene (reference sequence). The trim removed 3 bases at V and 4 bases at J, leaving 14 bases unmatched. The CDR3 sequence is 18 residues long. This CDR3 reads CASSFGGDRGPPGTEAFF. CDR3 nucleotide sequence: TGTGCCAGCAGTTTCGGGGGGGACAGGGGCCCCCCGGGCACTGAAGCTTTCTTT.

The chain combines TRBV19 with TRBJ1-5; D remains ambiguous. The germline V gene encodes CDR1 LNHDA and CDR2 SQIVND (reference sequence). The CDR3 has 14 amino acids. The germline V and J ends were trimmed by 5 bases and 6 bases, with 14 bases remaining between them. The CDR3 loop reads CASSLSGPGQPQHF. CDR3 DNA: TGTGCCAGTAGTTTGTCGGGTCCCGGTCAGCCCCAGCATTTT.

The J gene is TRBJ1-5, the V gene TRBV5-1; a possible D gene is TRBD1 (5 bases). Germline V CDR1 and CDR2: SGHRS, YFSETQ. V was shortened by 0 bases and J by 0 bases, with 10 bases between the two germline ends. The CDR3 loop spans 16 amino acids. The CDR3 coding sequence is TGCGCCAGCAGCTTGGAAGGACACTATAGCAATCAGCCCCAGCATTTT. This sequence encodes CASSLEGHYSNQPQHF.